This T cell receptor (beta chain) originates from a study of breast tumors, draining lymph nodes, adjacent tissues. Via MiXCR, TCRdb re-called the multiplex PCR reads, giving one row per CDR3 protein. The table shows some 250,000 distinct CDR3 sequences, with under 40% occurring only once. This clonotype was counted between two and nine times. Its antigen is as yet unknown. Germline assignment: CDR1 SGHNT and CDR2 YENEEA. V was trimmed by 3 bases and J by 8 bases, leaving 21 bases between them. This CDR3 is 16 amino acids long. The lymph nodes were axillary draining lymph nodes from breast cancer patients. Overall study results and limits: Data fit most tumor T cells coming from lymph node, expanding in tumor.

The receptor was isolated from a female donor with breast cancer. Some clones in this sample may be carry-over from other donors' samples. J is TRBJ2-3 and V is TRBV11-3; D might be TRBD1 or TRBD2, each matching 6 bases. Sequenced material: axillary lymph node tissue. Here the CDR3 DNA reads TGTGCCAGCAGCTTCCTTCCGAGCGGCGGAGGGGGTACGCAGTATTTT. Amino acid sequence: CASSFLPSGGGGTQYF. Full variable domain (rest looked up from reference TRBV11-3 and TRBJ2-3): EAGVVQSPRYKIIEKKQPVAFWCNPISGHNTLYWYLQNLGQGPELLIRYENEEAVDDSQLPKDRFSAERLKGVDSTLKIQPAELGDSAVYLCASSFLPSGGGGTQYFGPGTRLTVL.